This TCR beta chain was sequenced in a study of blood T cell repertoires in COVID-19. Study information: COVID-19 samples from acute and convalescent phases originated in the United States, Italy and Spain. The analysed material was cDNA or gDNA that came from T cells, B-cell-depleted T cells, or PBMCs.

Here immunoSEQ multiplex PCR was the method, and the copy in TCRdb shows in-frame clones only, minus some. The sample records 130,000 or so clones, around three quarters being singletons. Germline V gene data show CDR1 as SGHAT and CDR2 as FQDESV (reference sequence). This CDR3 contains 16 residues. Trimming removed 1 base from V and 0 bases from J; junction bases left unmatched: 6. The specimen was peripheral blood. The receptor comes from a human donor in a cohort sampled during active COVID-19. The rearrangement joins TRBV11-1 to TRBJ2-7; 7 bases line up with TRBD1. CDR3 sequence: CASSLERGQSSYEQYF. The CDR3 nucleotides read TGTGCCAGCAGCTTAGAAAGGGGGCAGAGCTCCTACGAGCAGTACTTC.